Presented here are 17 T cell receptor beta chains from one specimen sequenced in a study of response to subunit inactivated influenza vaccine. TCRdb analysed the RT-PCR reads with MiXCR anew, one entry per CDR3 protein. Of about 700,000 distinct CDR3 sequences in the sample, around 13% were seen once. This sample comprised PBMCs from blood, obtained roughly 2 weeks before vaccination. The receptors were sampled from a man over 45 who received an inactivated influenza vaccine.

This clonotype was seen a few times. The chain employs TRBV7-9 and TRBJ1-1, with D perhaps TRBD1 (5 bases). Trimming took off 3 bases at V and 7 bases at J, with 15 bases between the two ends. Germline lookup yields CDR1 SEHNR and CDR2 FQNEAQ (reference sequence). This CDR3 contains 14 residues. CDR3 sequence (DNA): TGTGCCAGCAGCTTCCCTCAGGGCAGCGGTGAAGCTTTCTTT. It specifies CASSFPQGSGEAFF.

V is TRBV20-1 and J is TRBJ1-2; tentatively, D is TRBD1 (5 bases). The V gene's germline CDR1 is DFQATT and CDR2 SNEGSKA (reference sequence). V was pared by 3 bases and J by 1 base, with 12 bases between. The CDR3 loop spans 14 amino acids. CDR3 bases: TGCAGTGCTAGCGACAGAAATTTTAACTATGGCTACACCTTC. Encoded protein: CSASDRNFNYGYTF.

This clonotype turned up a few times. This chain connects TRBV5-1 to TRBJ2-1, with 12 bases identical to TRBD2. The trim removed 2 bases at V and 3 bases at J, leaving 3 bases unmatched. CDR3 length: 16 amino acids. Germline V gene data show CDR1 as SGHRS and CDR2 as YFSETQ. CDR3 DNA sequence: TGCGCCAGCAGCTTCCCGGGACTAGCGGGCTACAATGAGCAGTTCTTC. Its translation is CASSFPGLAGYNEQFF.

This chain's CDR3 is CATSSISGTGWADTQYF. The DNA of the CDR3 is TGTGCCACCAGCAGTATCTCCGGGACAGGGTGGGCAGATACGCAGTATTTT. V usage is TRBV15 and J usage is TRBJ2-3; 9 bases are shared with TRBD1. The CDR3 spans 17 residues. Trimming took 3 bases from V and 4 from J; bases not matched to a gene: 11. Germline V gives CDR1 LNHNV, CDR2 YYDKDF (reference sequence).

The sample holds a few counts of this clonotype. The CDR3 spells CASSYRASGETQYF. CDR3 nucleotide sequence: TGTGCCAGCAGTTACCGGGCTAGTGGGGAGACCCAGTACTTC. The chain is built from TRBV6-5 and TRBJ2-5; unclear D gene. The CDR3 is 14 amino acids. Trimming pared 2 bases from V and 5 bases from J, leaving 12 bases between. Per the germline V gene, CDR1 is MNHEY and CDR2 is SVGAGI.

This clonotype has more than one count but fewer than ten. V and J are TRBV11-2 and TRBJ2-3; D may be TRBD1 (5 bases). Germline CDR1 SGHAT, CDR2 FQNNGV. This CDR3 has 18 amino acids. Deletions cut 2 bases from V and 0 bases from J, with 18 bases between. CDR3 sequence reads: CASSLQGRSLLSTDTQYF. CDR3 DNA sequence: TGTGCCAGCAGCTTACAGGGCCGCTCCCTACTTAGCACAGATACGCAGTATTTT.

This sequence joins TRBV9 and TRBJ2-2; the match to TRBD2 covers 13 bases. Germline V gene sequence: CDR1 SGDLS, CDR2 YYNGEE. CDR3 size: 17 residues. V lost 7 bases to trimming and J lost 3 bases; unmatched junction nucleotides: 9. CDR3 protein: CASGWTSGSGDTGELFF. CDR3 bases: TGTGCCAGCGGCTGGACTAGCGGGAGCGGTGACACCGGGGAGCTGTTTTTT.

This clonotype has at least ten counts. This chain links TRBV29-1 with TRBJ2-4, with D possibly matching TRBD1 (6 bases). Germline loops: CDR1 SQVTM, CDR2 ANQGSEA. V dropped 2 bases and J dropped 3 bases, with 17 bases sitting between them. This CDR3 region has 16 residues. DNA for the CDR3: TGCAGCGTTGAAACAGGGAGAGGGATAGGCAAAAACATTCAGTACTTC. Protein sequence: CSVETGRGIGKNIQYF.

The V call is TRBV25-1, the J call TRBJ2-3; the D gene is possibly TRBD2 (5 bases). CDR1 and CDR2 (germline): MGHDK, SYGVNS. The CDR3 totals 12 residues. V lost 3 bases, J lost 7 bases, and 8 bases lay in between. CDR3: CASSDEGYTQYF. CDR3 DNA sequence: TGTGCCAGCAGTGATGAGGGTTATACGCAGTATTTT.

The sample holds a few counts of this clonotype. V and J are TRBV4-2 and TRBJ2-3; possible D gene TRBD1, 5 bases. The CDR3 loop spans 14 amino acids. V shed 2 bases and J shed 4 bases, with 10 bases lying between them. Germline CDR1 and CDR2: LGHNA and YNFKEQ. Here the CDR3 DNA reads TGTGCCAGCAGCCAACCCGACAGAGCAGATACGCAGTATTTT. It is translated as CASSQPDRADTQYF.

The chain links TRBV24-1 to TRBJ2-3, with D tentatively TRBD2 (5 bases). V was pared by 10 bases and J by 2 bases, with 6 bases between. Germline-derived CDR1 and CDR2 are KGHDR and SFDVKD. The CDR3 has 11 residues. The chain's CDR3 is CATEDTDTQYF. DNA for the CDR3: TGTGCCACGGAGGACACAGATACGCAGTATTTT.

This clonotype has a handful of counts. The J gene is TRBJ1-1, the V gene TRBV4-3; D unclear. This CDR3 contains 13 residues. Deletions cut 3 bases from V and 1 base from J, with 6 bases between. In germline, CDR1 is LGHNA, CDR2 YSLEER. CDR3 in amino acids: CASSQTWNTEAFF. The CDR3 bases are TGCGCCAGCAGCCAGACCTGGAACACTGAAGCTTTCTTT.

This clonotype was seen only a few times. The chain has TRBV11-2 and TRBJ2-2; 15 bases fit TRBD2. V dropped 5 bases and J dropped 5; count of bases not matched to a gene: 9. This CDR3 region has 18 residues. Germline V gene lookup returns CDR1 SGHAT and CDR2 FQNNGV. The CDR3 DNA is TGTGCCAGCAGCGCAGGGACTAGCGGGAGGCGGGGTACCGGGGAGCTGTTTTTT. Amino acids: CASSAGTSGRRGTGELFF.

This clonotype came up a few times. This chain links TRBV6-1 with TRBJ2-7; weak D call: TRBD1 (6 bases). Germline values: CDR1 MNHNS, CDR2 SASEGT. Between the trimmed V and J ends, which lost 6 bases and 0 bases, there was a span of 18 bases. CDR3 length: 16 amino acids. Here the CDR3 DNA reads TGTGCCAGCAGCCGATACAGGGTAAGAAGCTCCTACGAGCAGTACTTC. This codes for CASSRYRVRSSYEQYF.

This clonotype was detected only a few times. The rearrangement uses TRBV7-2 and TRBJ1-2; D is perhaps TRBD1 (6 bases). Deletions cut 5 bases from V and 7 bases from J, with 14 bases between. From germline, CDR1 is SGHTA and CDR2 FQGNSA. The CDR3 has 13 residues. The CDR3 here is CASSPEGGRGYTF. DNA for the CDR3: TGTGCCAGCAGCCCAGAGGGGGGACGTGGCTACACCTTC.

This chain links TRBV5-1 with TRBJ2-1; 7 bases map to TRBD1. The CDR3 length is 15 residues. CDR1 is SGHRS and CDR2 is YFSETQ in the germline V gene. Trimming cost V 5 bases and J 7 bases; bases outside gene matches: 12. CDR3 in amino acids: CASRKTGTEVNEQFF. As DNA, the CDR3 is TGCGCCAGCAGGAAGACAGGGACGGAGGTAAATGAGCAGTTCTTC.

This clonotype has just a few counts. The CDR3 region has the DNA TGTGCCAGCAGTTTAGCAACGACAAAAACTGGAAACACCATATATTTT. Translation: CASSLATTKTGNTIYF. V is TRBV28 and J is TRBJ1-3; no definite D call. The germline V gene has CDR1 MDHEN and CDR2 SYDVKM. V was pared by 2 bases and J by 2 bases, with 13 bases between. This CDR3 region has 16 residues.